A selection of T cell receptor beta chains follows, all from one sample in a study of human T cells and chemical hapten exposure. One entry per CDR3 protein results from TCRdb running MiXCR on the RACE reads. The repertoire holds tens of thousands of distinct CDR3 sequences, with 6.5% to 10% as singletons. The sample here was whole blood, taken in connection with sensitization to the hapten diphenylcyclopropenone (DPC). The source of these receptors is a woman aged 45-60 years with alopecia areata. Some clones in this sample may be carry-over from other donors' samples. The CDR3 runs from the conserved cysteine through the conserved F or W. D genes are given only for firm matches. A clone size is listed for some rows: how often the clone was seen (once, few, many), or a class if it is expanded.

.,TRBV19,TRBD1,TRBJ1-6,CASSFNRGHVSPLHF,TGTGCCAGTAGTTTCAACAGGGGGCACGTATCACCCCTCCACTTT
few,TRBV7-2,TRBD2,TRBJ2-4,CASSLALGGGAGAKNIQYF,TGTGCCAGCAGCTTAGCGCTTGGCGGGGGGGCCGGAGCCAAAAACATTCAGTACTTC
few,TRBV28,TRBD1,TRBJ2-7,CASGTTGRNEQYF,TGTGCCAGCGGAACGACAGGGCGCAACGAGCAGTACTTC
.,TRBV7-6,.,TRBJ1-6,CASSLLEGKEPLHF,TGTGCCAGCAGCTTATTGGAAGGGAAAGAACCCCTCCACTTT
many,TRBV29-1,.,TRBJ2-7,CSVKLSGEQYF,TGCAGCGTCAAGCTTAGTGGCGAGCAGTACTTC
many,TRBV12-3/TRBV12-4,TRBD1,TRBJ2-1,CASSPGQATYNEQFF,TGTGCCAGCAGCCCAGGACAGGCTACCTACAATGAGCAGTTCTTC
many,TRBV2,.,TRBJ1-6,CASRETGPNSPLHF,TGTGCCAGCAGGGAAACGGGGCCGAATTCACCCCTCCACTTT
.,TRBV6-2/TRBV6-3,TRBD2,TRBJ2-1,CASSYGLAGAGEQFF,TGTGCCAGCAGTTACGGACTAGCGGGAGCGGGTGAGCAGTTCTTC
.,TRBV12-3/TRBV12-4,.,TRBJ2-3,CASIFRTSVWADTQYF,TGTGCCAGCATTTTCAGGACCAGCGTTTGGGCAGATACGCAGTATTTT
many,TRBV5-6,.,TRBJ1-5,CASSLGGGQPQHF,TGTGCCAGCAGCTTGGGGGGAGGGCAGCCCCAGCATTTT